The present T cell receptor beta chain was sequenced within a study of beta chain features in type 1 diabetes (dated by TCRdb to the late 2010s). Some background on the complete study: Mean age, gender distribution, total cell number and subset yield did not differ between patients and healthy donors. A total of 85 million to 140 million sorted cells were examined across all samples, and a strong correlation was observed between cell number per subset and RNA yield. The study compared TCRB repertoires of sorted circulating CD4+ T cell subsets between recently diagnosed type 1 diabetes patients and matched healthy donors. Whereas all 30 or so donors provided naive and central memory subsets, regulatory and stem cell-like memory subsets were isolated from just 8 patients and roughly eight healthy donors. The investigation overall reported the following: Because small numbers of individuals were included in the HLA sub-analyses, any influence of HLA type on TCRB rearrangement was left unresolved. Sequencing cDNA rather than genomic DNA could over-represent highly expressing activated cells, although activation and CD3 levels did not differ between groups. The naive, central memory and regulatory TCRB repertoires appeared to resemble one another more closely among patients than among healthy donors. Type 1 diabetes patients showed a moderate but significant shortening of TCRB CDR3 length in all four CD4+ subsets. Shorter templates might have been favored by PCR, but patient and control samples were amplified and corrected together, so both groups would have been affected equally by any skew. At VDJ recombination sites, type 1 diabetes patients had fewer insertions and more deleted nucleotides, which implies abnormalities in thymic rearrangement.

This clone came up a few times. The antigen it recognizes is unknown. No base quality values were provided; no much bigger clone lies one nucleotide off. All of the isolated RNA was reverse transcribed with the High Capacity cDNA Reverse Transcription Kit, so expressed TCRB transcripts were sequenced. Deep immunoSEQ sequencing was performed on naive, central memory and regulatory T cell samples, with an average of around 3.5 million total reads per sample. Sorted cells were lysed in RLT buffer, and RNA was extracted using DNase-treated RNeasy Micro or Mini kits according to cell number. To prevent cross-contamination, every cell subset was processed on its own, while patient and healthy donor samples were processed together. The immunoSEQ multiplex PCR was used to amplify TCRB sequences from cDNA, yielding 87-bp fragments that span the CDR3 region. Sequencing of the amplicons was done on the Illumina HiSeq platform. Under the source paper's analysis protocol: Synthetic template baselines were used to correct PCR bias computationally, reads within Hamming distance 2 were collapsed, and singletons that could not be merged were discarded. Reads were aligned against IMGT to assign V, D and J genes, CDR3 length and insertions or deletions at six rearrangement sites. Within each subset, clonotype counts were normalized to sorted cell number, after which true diversity and Gini coefficients were computed with the tcR R package. The overlap coefficient, calculated on TCRB nucleotide sequences, was used to measure repertoire sharing. Out-of-frame TCRB sequences from naive cells were analyzed to stand in for the pre-selection repertoire. What TCRdb holds here is the immuneACCESS table cut down to in-frame rearrangements. Part of the clones is not present; checked against another copy, under half of the missing clones reflect an unresolved V gene, and the others are unexplained. V and J calls and clone size come straight from that table; D and trimming were deduced from the DNA. The sample contains fewer than 650,000 clones, about 16% of them found a single time. About 0.097% of the sample lies in the top ten.

Its CDR3 holds 16 amino acids, cysteine through phenylalanine. Kept here is only the CDR3 DNA, which spans 48 bases and is read in frame from base 1. Sequences LGHNA (CDR1) and YNFKEQ (CDR2) are obtained from the germline V gene. V has 1 base trimmed and J has 8 bases trimmed; junction bases matching no gene number 11. Each donor gave one peripheral blood draw, averaging approximately 120 mL, which was collected into heparinised tubes. A BD FACSAria II and a panel including CD45RO, CCR7, CD25, CD127, CD95 and CD27 were used to sort naive, central memory, regulatory and stem cell-like memory CD4+ T cells. All sorted populations exceeded 98% purity. PBMCs were isolated right away by Lymphoprep density gradient centrifugation and were stained directly, without culture. So that batch effects would be minimized, each experiment stained and sorted samples in pairs, pairing one healthy donor with one patient.

The rearrangement combines TRBV4-2 with TRBJ1-2, with 9 central nucleotides matching TRBD1. The sample taken for sequencing was naive CD4+ T cells from blood. The label giving this sample's cell subset or site can be read as: true naive CD4+ T cells. The clonotype comes from a man aged 18 to 30 in good health. The nucleotide sequence is given as TGTGCCAGCAGCCAAGTCCAAGCACAGGGGGCGTTGGGCTACACCTTC. Its translation is CASSQVQAQGALGYTF.